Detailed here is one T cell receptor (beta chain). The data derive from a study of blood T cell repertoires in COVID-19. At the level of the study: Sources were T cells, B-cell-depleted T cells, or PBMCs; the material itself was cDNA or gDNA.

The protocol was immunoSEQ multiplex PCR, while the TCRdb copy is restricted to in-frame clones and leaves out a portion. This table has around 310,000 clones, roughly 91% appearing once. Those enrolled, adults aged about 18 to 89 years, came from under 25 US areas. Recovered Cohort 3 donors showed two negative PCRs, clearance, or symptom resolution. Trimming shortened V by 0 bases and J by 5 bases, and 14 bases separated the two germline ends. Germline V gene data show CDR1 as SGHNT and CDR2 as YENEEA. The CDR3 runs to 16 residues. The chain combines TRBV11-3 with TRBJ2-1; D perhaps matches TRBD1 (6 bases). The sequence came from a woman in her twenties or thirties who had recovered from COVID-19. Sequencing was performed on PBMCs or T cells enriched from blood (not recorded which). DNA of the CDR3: TGTGCCAGCAGCTTAGATCTAAGGACAGACAACAATGAGCAGTTCTTC. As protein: CASSLDLRTDNNEQFF. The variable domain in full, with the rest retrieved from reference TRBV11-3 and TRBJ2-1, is EAGVVQSPRYKIIEKKQPVAFWCNPISGHNTLYWYLQNLGQGPELLIRYENEEAVDDSQLPKDRFSAERLKGVDSTLKIQPAELGDSAVYLCASSLDLRTDNNEQFFGPGTRLTVL.